The rows below give T cell receptor beta chains drawn from one sample of a study of OX40 agonist ivuxolimab in advanced cancers. The protocol was immunoSEQ multiplex PCR, while the TCRdb copy is restricted to in-frame clones and leaves out a portion. This sample has under 85,000 clones, with about 88% found just once. This material consisted of CD4+ or CD8+ T cells sorted from blood, taken in a trial of the OX40 agonist ivuxolimab. The receptors come from an adult with an advanced solid tumor such as melanoma, head and neck, liver or kidney cancer. Both conserved end residues are part of each CDR3. The order of the fields is D gene, clone size, V gene, J gene, CDR3 protein, CDR3 DNA. D genes are given only for firm matches. Size is omitted from some rows. Given values are once, few, many or a class for expanded clones.

TRBD1,NA,TRBV5-4,TRBJ1-6,CASSAGQGRRNSPLHF,TGTGCCAGCAGCGCGGGACAGGGGCGACGTAATTCACCCCTCCACTTT
NA,NA,TRBV29-1,TRBJ2-3,CSVGWGRTRADTQYF,TGCAGCGTCGGTTGGGGCAGGACCAGAGCAGATACGCAGTATTTT
NA,NA,TRBV6-5,TRBJ1-5,CASRDGADQPQHF,TGTGCCAGCAGGGACGGGGCAGATCAGCCCCAGCATTTT
TRBD2,NA,TRBV18,TRBJ2-3,CASSPNLAGGGEDTQYF,TGTGCCAGCTCACCAAATCTAGCGGGGGGCGGAGAAGATACGCAGTATTTT
NA,NA,TRBV6-6,TRBJ1-2,CASRLGQDRNYGYTF,TGTGCCAGCAGGTTGGGTCAGGACCGTAACTATGGCTACACCTTC
NA,NA,TRBV18,TRBJ1-1,CASSPLDTQNTEAFF,TGTGCCAGCTCCCCTTTGGACACCCAGAACACTGAAGCTTTCTTT
TRBD2,NA,TRBV7-9,TRBJ2-1,CASSLTGTSSYNEQFF,TGTGCCAGCAGCCTTACAGGGACTAGCTCCTACAATGAGCAGTTCTTC
TRBD1,once,TRBV5-4,TRBJ2-7,CASSLRQGTYEQYF,TGTGCCAGCAGCTTGAGACAGGGGACCTACGAGCAGTACTTC
NA,NA,TRBV4-3,TRBJ2-1,CASSQDSRRGYNEQFF,TGCGCCAGCAGCCAAGATAGTCGGAGGGGTTACAATGAGCAGTTCTTC
TRBD1,NA,TRBV28,TRBJ1-2,CASSSDRHYGYTF,TGTGCCAGCAGCTCGGACAGGCACTATGGCTACACCTTC
NA,NA,TRBV5-6,TRBJ2-3,CASSLARDPSTDTQYF,TGTGCCAGCAGCTTGGCACGAGACCCTAGCACAGATACGCAGTATTTT
TRBD1,NA,TRBV7-2,TRBJ2-7,CASSQDRGREQYF,TGTGCCAGCAGCCAGGACAGGGGGCGCGAGCAGTACTTC
TRBD1,NA,TRBV4-2,TRBJ1-2,CASSQTPGQGAFYGYTF,TGTGCCAGCAGCCAAACCCCGGGACAGGGAGCTTTCTATGGCTACACCTTC
NA,NA,TRBV15,TRBJ1-2,CATSRDRQAYGYTF,TGTGCCACCAGCAGAGATCGACAGGCCTATGGCTACACCTTC
TRBD2,NA,TRBV6-5,TRBJ2-3,CASTGGSDTQYF,TGTGCCAGCACCGGGGGGTCCGATACGCAGTATTTT
TRBD1,NA,TRBV5-1,TRBJ2-5,CASSSTPTGITETQYF,TGCGCCAGCAGCTCCACCCCGACAGGGATCACGGAGACCCAGTACTTC
TRBD1,NA,TRBV5-1,TRBJ1-4,CASSLTPTGGSSTNEKLFF,TGCGCCAGCAGCTTGACACCTACAGGGGGCTCTTCCACTAATGAAAAACTGTTTTTT
NA,NA,TRBV28,TRBJ2-2,CASLRAGELFF,TGTGCCAGCCTCCGGGCCGGGGAGCTGTTTTTT
NA,once,TRBV7-2,TRBJ1-2,CASSLSGTYGYTF,TGTGCCAGCAGCTTGTCCGGGACCTATGGCTACACCTTC
NA,once,TRBV28,TRBJ2-3,CASSLRLPNTQYF,TGTGCCAGCAGTCTCCGACTCCCCAATACGCAGTATTTT
NA,NA,TRBV10-1,TRBJ2-1,CASSESTDGNNEQFF,TGCGCCAGCAGTGAGTCGACAGACGGAAACAATGAGCAGTTCTTC
NA,NA,TRBV7-9,TRBJ1-2,CASSSPRGGGGYTF,TGTGCCAGCAGCTCACCTCGGGGGGGAGGAGGCTACACCTTC
NA,NA,TRBV7-3,TRBJ2-3,CASARGEGGTDTQYF,TGTGCCAGCGCCAGGGGCGAGGGTGGCACAGATACGCAGTATTTT
NA,once,TRBV6-5,TRBJ1-1,CASSYPGGNTEAFF,TGTGCCAGCAGTTACCCGGGAGGGAACACTGAAGCTTTCTTT
NA,NA,TRBV5-1,TRBJ2-3,CASSLGLNTDTQYF,TGCGCCAGCAGCTTGGGTCTCAACACAGATACGCAGTATTTT
TRBD1,NA,TRBV10-3,TRBJ2-7,CAISAGTGGSYEQYF,TGTGCCATCAGTGCCGGGACAGGGGGTTCCTACGAGCAGTACTTC
TRBD2,NA,TRBV5-4,TRBJ2-3,CASSSGTSGGTDTQYF,TGTGCCAGCAGCTCCGGGACTAGCGGGGGCACAGATACGCAGTATTTT
TRBD1,NA,TRBV5-1,TRBJ2-4,CASSLTGDMGTKNIQYF,TGCGCCAGCAGCTTGACAGGGGATATGGGAACCAAAAACATTCAGTACTTC
TRBD1,NA,TRBV18,TRBJ1-1,CASSPGQGLNTEAFF,TGTGCCAGCTCACCCGGACAGGGCCTGAACACTGAAGCTTTCTTT
TRBD1,NA,TRBV28,TRBJ1-2,CASTLQGGDYGYTF,TGTGCCAGCACTTTACAGGGGGGTGACTATGGCTACACCTTC
NA,NA,TRBV27,TRBJ2-7,CASSLSRDFSSYEQYF,TGTGCCAGCAGTTTATCACGGGACTTTAGCTCCTACGAGCAGTACTTC
TRBD2,NA,TRBV7-9,TRBJ2-3,CASSSRTSGETDTQYF,TGTGCCAGCAGCTCCCGGACTAGCGGGGAGACAGATACGCAGTATTTT
NA,NA,TRBV19,TRBJ1-1,CASTLQAVGTEAFF,TGTGCCAGTACCCTTCAGGCAGTTGGCACTGAAGCTTTCTTT
TRBD2,NA,TRBV10-3,TRBJ2-1,CAAAGPSYNEQFF,TGTGCCGCAGCGGGACCGTCCTACAATGAGCAGTTCTTC
NA,NA,TRBV10-1,TRBJ2-1,CASSDPAGEQFF,TGCGCCAGCAGTGACCCCGCAGGGGAGCAGTTCTTC
NA,NA,TRBV10-3,TRBJ2-2,CAISPRASDTGELFF,TGTGCCATCAGCCCCCGGGCCTCGGACACCGGGGAGCTGTTTTTT
NA,NA,TRBV27,TRBJ1-6,CASSSKVNSPLHF,TGTGCCAGCAGTTCGAAAGTCAATTCACCCCTCCACTTT
NA,NA,TRBV7-2,TRBJ1-6,CASSLAGGNNSPLHF,TGTGCCAGCAGCTTAGCAGGGGGGAATAATTCACCCCTCCACTTT
NA,NA,TRBV6-6,TRBJ1-4,CASRPRDRVEKLFF,TGTGCCAGCAGACCCCGGGACCGAGTTGAAAAACTGTTTTTT
NA,NA,TRBV6-5,TRBJ2-1,CASSPRTVNNEQFF,TGTGCCAGCAGCCCTCGGACAGTTAACAATGAGCAGTTCTTC
NA,once,TRBV9,TRBJ2-1,CASSVGGPTYNEQFF,TGTGCCAGCAGCGTAGGGGGGCCCACCTACAATGAGCAGTTCTTC
NA,NA,TRBV11-2,TRBJ1-2,CASSLGWGLVDGYTF,TGTGCCAGCAGCTTAGGGTGGGGATTAGTCGATGGCTACACCTTC
TRBD1,NA,TRBV11-2,TRBJ1-1,CASSHETGGNTEAFF,TGTGCCAGCAGCCACGAGACAGGGGGGAACACTGAAGCTTTCTTT
NA,NA,TRBV9,TRBJ2-1,CASSPRPVSYNEQFF,TGTGCCAGCAGCCCCCGCCCCGTCTCTTACAATGAGCAGTTCTTC
NA,NA,TRBV11-2,TRBJ1-4,CASREQGAANEKLFF,TGTGCCAGCAGGGAACAGGGAGCGGCTAATGAAAAACTGTTTTTT
TRBD2,NA,TRBV6-6,TRBJ2-3,CASSFGTSGGEDTQYF,TGTGCCAGCAGTTTTGGGACTAGCGGGGGGGAAGATACGCAGTATTTT
NA,few,TRBV7-8,TRBJ1-1,CASSPAIGGGLNTEAFF,TGTGCCAGCAGCCCCGCTATTGGAGGGGGGTTGAACACTGAAGCTTTCTTT